Each of the 29 T cell receptor beta chains below was sequenced from the same sample in a study of cytomegalovirus exposure and HLA in healthy donors (TCRdb year 2017). Libraries were built with the immunoSEQ multiplex PCR assay. For the multiplex PCR, a mixture combining 60 forward primers for TCR Vbeta segments and 13 reverse primers for TCR Jbeta segments was used. TCRdb retrieved this table from immuneACCESS and kept in-frame rearrangements only. Not all clones are present; in checked studies, unresolved V genes account for under half, and no reason is known for the remainder. The sample records about 180,000 clones, over 80% of which are singletons. The ten largest clones capture 1% to 1.5% of the sample. Sequenced input: PBMCs. The receptors here all came from a boy aged 2 to 10 in good health and CMV-seronegative.

This clone turned up a few times. Other DNA sequences of this sample code for an identical CDR3. The CDR3, as DNA: TGTGCCAGCAGTTACTCGACAGGGAACACTGAAGCTTTCTTT. Translation: CASSYSTGNTEAFF. The chain is built from TRBV6-5 and TRBJ1-1; TRBD1 might be the D (6 bases). V was pared by 0 bases and J by 1 base, with 6 bases between. The CDR3 spans 14 residues. From germline, CDR1 is MNHEY and CDR2 SVGAGI.

V gene TRBV7-9 combines with J gene TRBJ1-1; unclear D gene. Germline V gene lookup returns CDR1 SEHNR and CDR2 FQNEAQ (reference sequence). The V end lost 4 bases, the J end lost 6 bases, and 12 bases lay between the germline ends. The CDR3 has 13 amino acids. CDR3 nucleotide sequence: TGTGCCAGCAGCTCCACAGTGCCTCCTGAAGCTTTCTTT. Translating it yields CASSSTVPPEAFF.

The CDR3 reads CASSQDGSSGRNIQYF. The CDR3 DNA reads as TGCGCCAGCAGCCAAGATGGTAGTAGCGGGAGAAACATTCAGTACTTC. The V call is TRBV4-3, the J call TRBJ2-4, with 9 positions matching TRBD2. The germline gives CDR1 LGHNA, CDR2 YSLEER. The V and J ends lost 0 bases and 6 bases, in that order; junction bases with no gene match: 6. This CDR3 comprises 16 residues.

The chain combines TRBV19 with TRBJ2-3; 10 bases are a match to TRBD2. CDR1 is LNHDA, CDR2 SQIVND, per germline (reference sequence). The CDR3 has 16 amino acids. V dropped 3 bases and J dropped 1; count of bases not matched to a gene: 4. This CDR3 is CASSIPSGRGTDTQYF. As DNA, the CDR3 is TGTGCCAGTAGTATCCCTAGCGGGAGAGGCACAGATACGCAGTATTTT.

The chain is built from TRBV7-9 and TRBJ2-3, with D perhaps matching TRBD2 (7 bases). The CDR3 consists of 14 residues. V gave up 2 bases and J gave up 5 bases, with 11 bases separating them. The germline V gene has CDR1 SEHNR and CDR2 FQNEAQ (reference sequence). The CDR3: CASSLSGGRDTQYF. The CDR3 nucleotides are TGTGCCAGCAGCTTATCGGGGGGCCGAGATACGCAGTATTTT.

The chain links TRBV6-1 to TRBJ2-1; 10 nucleotides match TRBD2. Trimming removed 3 bases from V and 9 bases from J; junction bases left unmatched: 8. The CDR3 is made up of 15 amino acids. The V gene's germline CDR1 is MNHNS and CDR2 SASEGT. CDR3 sequence reads: CASSEEAGGPGEQFF. Written as DNA, the CDR3 is TGTGCCAGCAGTGAGGAAGCGGGAGGGCCGGGTGAGCAGTTCTTC.

This clone was seen only once. CDR3 loop: CASSSGTGATNEKLFF. The CDR3 DNA reads as TGTGCCAGCAGTTCAGGGACAGGGGCAACTAATGAAAAACTGTTTTTT. The J gene is TRBJ1-4, the V gene TRBV27, with TRBD1 identical over 10 bases. Looked up from germline, CDR1 is MNHEY and CDR2 is SMNVEV (reference sequence). The junction had 2 bases not matched to a gene; V was cut back by 4 bases and J by 0 bases. The length of the CDR3 is 16 residues.

CDR3 residues: CASSGQGPYTF. CDR3 bases: TGTGCCAGCAGCGGACAGGGGCCCTACACCTTC. The V call is TRBV2, the J call TRBJ1-2, with 9 positions matching TRBD1. Germline assignment: CDR1 SNHLY and CDR2 FYNNEI. The CDR3 is 11 amino acids. V lost 6 bases and J lost 10; bases outside the gene matches: 3.

This chain connects TRBV13 to TRBJ1-2, with a tentative D call TRBD1 (5 bases). V was shortened by 5 bases and J by 3 bases, with 7 bases between the two germline ends. Germline values: CDR1 PRHDT, CDR2 FYEKMQ (reference sequence). The CDR3 is 12 residues long. The CDR3 DNA sequence: TGTGCCAGCAGCCAAGGGGACTATGGCTACACCTTC. It encodes CASSQGDYGYTF.

This clone was seen more than once but under ten times. V and J are TRBV6-4 and TRBJ2-5; tentatively, D is TRBD2 (5 bases). The CDR3 is made up of 15 amino acids. Germline CDR1 is MRHNA and CDR2 is SNTAGT. V was shortened by 8 bases and J by 11 bases, with 27 bases between the two germline ends. The DNA of the CDR3 is TGTGCCAGCCCGGGGAGTAGCTCCTCGCTTGGGGAGCAGTACTTC. It encodes CASPGSSSSLGEQYF.

This chain connects TRBV6-6 to TRBJ2-7; the D gene is possibly TRBD1 (5 bases). Trimming left V 6 bases short and J 0 bases short, with 15 bases between. Looked up from germline, CDR1 is MNHNY and CDR2 is SVGAGI (reference sequence). This CDR3 spans 15 amino acids. The CDR3 DNA follows: TGTGCCAGCAGGGGGCAGCCTGAGAGCTCCTACGAGCAGTACGTC. This codes for CASRGQPESSYEQYV.

The table lists this clone with a few counts. The chain recombines TRBV5-1 with TRBJ2-7; 9 bases are shared with TRBD1. Germline CDR1 SGHRS, CDR2 YFSETQ. Losses at the gene ends were 1 base for V and 6 bases for J; bases not matched to a gene: 8. The CDR3 covers 15 residues. CDR3 loop: CASSLRGTGSLEQYF. The CDR3 DNA is TGCGCCAGCAGCTTGCGGGGGACAGGGTCCCTCGAGCAGTACTTC.

The rearrangement uses TRBV30 and TRBJ2-5; D might be TRBD2 (5 bases). This CDR3 contains 16 residues. V lost 3 bases and J 4 bases, leaving 21 bases between the germline ends. CDR1 and CDR2 from the germline V gene are GTSNPN and SVGIG (reference sequence). In nucleotides, the CDR3 is TGTGCCTGGAGGGCCACCCTAGCTAAAGGTCGAGAGACCCAGTACTTC. Translated, it gives CAWRATLAKGRETQYF.

The chain combines TRBV5-1 with TRBJ2-1; 13 nucleotides align to TRBD2. The CDR3 is 16 residues long. V trimming: 4 bases; J trimming: 7 bases; junction bases outside the gene matches: 8. The germline V gene encodes CDR1 SGHRS and CDR2 YFSETQ. CDR3 residues: CASSKTSGRALNEQFF. CDR3 nucleotide sequence: TGCGCCAGCAGCAAAACTAGCGGGAGGGCCCTTAATGAGCAGTTCTTC.

This clone was counted a single time. This rearrangement joins TRBV19 to TRBJ2-7; D perhaps matches TRBD2 (6 bases). Trimming shortened V by 1 base and J by 2 bases, and 9 bases separated the two germline ends. Germline loops: CDR1 LNHDA, CDR2 SQIVND (reference sequence). CDR3 length equals 14 residues. This CDR3 is CASSIVSGTYEQYF. CDR3 nucleotides: TGTGCCAGTAGTATAGTTAGCGGTACCTACGAGCAGTACTTC.

The V call is TRBV6-5, the J call TRBJ2-5; 9 bases match TRBD1. Germline CDR1 is MNHEY and CDR2 is SVGAGI. CDR3 length: 15 residues. V trimming: 2 bases; J trimming: 5 bases; junction bases outside the gene matches: 6. The CDR3 DNA sequence: TGTGCCAGCAGTTACAGTACAGGGGGCGTGGAGACCCAGTACTTC. It translates to CASSYSTGGVETQYF.

The chain couples TRBV2 to TRBJ2-5; 14 bases align to TRBD2. V trimming: 6 bases; J trimming: 2 bases; junction bases outside the gene matches: 5. The CDR3 has 16 amino acids. Looked up from germline, CDR1 is SNHLY and CDR2 is FYNNEI. CDR3 nucleotide sequence: TGTGCCAGCAGCCTGGGACTAGCGGGGGAGCAAGAGACCCAGTACTTC. It specifies CASSLGLAGEQETQYF.

The V gene is TRBV10-1, the J gene TRBJ2-1, with D unclear. The germline V gene encodes CDR1 WNHNN and CDR2 SYGVQD (reference sequence). The CDR3 is 14 amino acids. V lost 6 bases and J lost 5, with 14 bases in between. CDR3 amino acids: CASRRAPLDNEQFF. The CDR3 DNA reads as TGCGCCAGCAGACGAGCACCGCTTGACAATGAGCAGTTCTTC.

This clone occurred a few times. The chain carries TRBV9 and TRBJ2-3; D is possibly TRBD2 (6 bases). Germline CDR1 SGDLS, CDR2 YYNGEE. V lost 0 bases and J 0 bases, leaving 8 bases between the germline ends. This CDR3 contains 15 residues. The CDR3 coding sequence is TGTGCCAGCAGCGTAGGGGGGGAAAGCACAGATACGCAGTATTTT. Protein product: CASSVGGESTDTQYF.

This chain links TRBV5-6 with TRBJ1-3; D perhaps matches TRBD1 (6 bases). The CDR3 totals 14 residues. V was clipped by 7 bases and J by 4 bases, with 15 bases between them. Per germline, CDR1 SGHDT and CDR2 YYEEEE. CDR3 bases: TGTGCCAGCGCGGGGGGCTTCGTCGGAAACACCATATATTTT. Its protein product is CASAGGFVGNTIYF.

The count of this clone is one. This chain uses TRBV5-1 with TRBJ1-3; D ambiguous. This CDR3 has 14 amino acids. Per the germline V gene, CDR1 is SGHRS and CDR2 is YFSETQ. Between the trimmed V and J ends, which lost 0 bases and 0 bases, there was a span of 4 bases. The CDR3 coding sequence is TGCGCCAGCAGCTTGGATCGCTCTGGAAACACCATATATTTT. Protein product: CASSLDRSGNTIYF. The full variable domain, rest sourced from reference TRBV5-1 and TRBJ1-3, is KAGVTQTPRYLIKTRGQQVTLSCSPISGHRSVSWYQQTPGQGLQFLFEYFSETQRNKGNFPGRFSGRQFSNSRSEMNVSTLELGDSALYLCASSLDRSGNTIYFGEGSWLTVV.

This clone was found a few times. The rearrangement links TRBV5-1 to TRBJ1-1, with 11 bases fitting TRBD1. V was clipped by 4 bases and J by 5 bases; unmatched bases: 7. This CDR3 spans 15 amino acids. Germline V gene data show CDR1 as SGHRS and CDR2 as YFSETQ. In DNA form, the CDR3 reads TGCGCCAGCAGCATCGGGACAGGGGGGGGGACTGAAGCTTTCTTT. It translates to CASSIGTGGGTEAFF.

The rearrangement joins TRBV29-1 to TRBJ2-2, with 7 bases identical to TRBD2. In germline, CDR1 is SQVTM, CDR2 ANQGSEA. With 4 bases clipped from V and 7 bases from J, the junction kept 9 bases outside the gene matches. CDR3 length equals 14 residues. CDR3 sequence reads: CSVVGPGGVGELFF. CDR3 bases: TGCAGCGTTGTAGGACCGGGGGGAGTCGGGGAGCTGTTTTTT.

The J gene is TRBJ1-1, the V gene TRBV11-2; D not certain. This CDR3 has 15 amino acids. Trimming removed 1 base at V and 1 base at J, with 10 bases between. Germline CDR1 is SGHAT and CDR2 is FQNNGV. CDR3 region: CASSLASSGNTEAFF. CDR3 bases: TGTGCCAGCAGCTTAGCGTCGTCAGGGAACACTGAAGCTTTCTTT. The variable domain in full, completed from reference TRBV11-2 and TRBJ1-1, reads EAGVAQSPRYKIIEKRQSVAFWCNPISGHATLYWYQQILGQGPKLLIQFQNNGVVDDSQLPKDRFSAERLKGVDSTLKIQPAKLEDSAVYLCASSLASSGNTEAFFGQGTRLTVV.

This clone was seen a single time. The chain carries TRBV2 and TRBJ2-3, with TRBD1 matching over 8 bases. The CDR3 is 13 residues long. CDR1 is SNHLY, CDR2 FYNNEI, per germline. Unmatched junction bases numbered 5, after V lost 4 bases and J lost 8 bases. CDR3 coding DNA: TGTGCCAGCAGTGTCAGACAGGGGACTACGCAGTATTTT. Residues: CASSVRQGTTQYF.

CDR3 sequence: CASSKGGNQPQHF. Written as DNA, the CDR3 is TGTGCCAGTAGTAAAGGGGGCAATCAGCCCCAGCATTTT. The J gene is TRBJ1-5, the V gene TRBV19, with D perhaps matching TRBD1 (5 bases). Germline assignment: CDR1 LNHDA and CDR2 SQIVND (reference sequence). The CDR3 is 13 residues long. Trimming took off 4 bases at V and 2 bases at J, with 6 bases between the two ends.

This clone was detected a few times. V is TRBV21-1 and J is TRBJ1-2; the table's D call, TRBD1, has no DNA check behind it. TRBV21-1 is a known pseudogene. This CDR3 comprises 15 residues. The CDR3 sequence: CASIKRDRVNYGYTF. The CDR3 nucleotides read TGTGCCAGCATCAAAAGGGACAGGGTTAACTATGGCTACACCTTC.

This rearrangement joins TRBV5-4 to TRBJ1-1; 7 bases are a match to TRBD1. CDR1 SGHNT and CDR2 YYREEE come from the germline V gene (reference sequence). Trimming cost V 2 bases and J 2 bases; bases outside gene matches: 3. The CDR3 loop spans 14 amino acids. CDR3 DNA: TGTGCCAGCAGCTTAGGACAGGATAACACTGAAGCTTTCTTT. Its translation is CASSLGQDNTEAFF.

This chain joins TRBV5-1 and TRBJ1-1; D is ambiguous. Germline CDR1 and CDR2: SGHRS and YFSETQ. The CDR3 contains 13 residues. Trimming removed 3 bases at V and 0 bases at J, with 6 bases between. The CDR3 spells CASSSGVNTEAFF. CDR3 sequence (DNA): TGCGCCAGCAGCTCCGGGGTGAACACTGAAGCTTTCTTT.